This TCR beta chain was recorded in a study of cytomegalovirus exposure and HLA in healthy donors. Amplification used 60 Vbeta primers and 13 Jbeta primers. TCRdb's table, derived via immunoSEQ multiplex PCR, lists solely in-frame clones and lacks some. The sample includes around 140,000 clones, 75% to 85% of them seen just once. General study findings and limits: Published work reported that the classifier diagnosed cytomegalovirus status with high specificity and sensitivity. Analyzed later, association rates of TCRs varied across HLA loci, with DRB1 most and HLA-C fewest.

Points on this clone: Its antigen is not identified.

This CDR3 has 12 residues. The germline V gene has CDR1 WNHNN and CDR2 SYGVQD (reference sequence). The germline V and J ends were trimmed by 3 bases and 3 bases, with 6 bases remaining between them. This clonotype originated in a man aged 45-65 years in good health and CMV-seronegative. The sample comprised PBMCs. The chain joins TRBV10-1 to TRBJ2-7; D gene ambiguous. The DNA of the CDR3 is TGCGCCAGCAGTGATTGTCTCTACGAGCAGTACTTC. It translates to CASSDCLYEQYF.